This TCR beta chain was observed in a study of tissue T cells after allogeneic stem cell transplantation. V shed 4 bases and J shed 4 bases, with 8 bases lying between them. CDR1 is KGHPV, CDR2 FQNQEV, per germline (reference sequence). The CDR3 is 12 amino acids. This clone is labeled medium-sized. Its antigen is unknown. Gene names and germline match the mouse. The CDR3 end is not reached by the read, which stops 1 residue before it; the germline J gene fills it in. The data were produced by immunoSEQ multiplex PCR, yet TCRdb's version contains in-frame clones alone and is incomplete. The table includes thousands of clones, about a third detected once. Broader study findings: Across patients, clones rarely overlapped, yet motif clusters were shared tissue-specifically.

Time point indicated: mouse harvest day 14 after allogeneic transplant. The graft held 10^6 splenic CD5+ T cells and 10^7 T-cell-depleted bone marrow cells. The chain has TRBV26 and TRBJ2-7; D perhaps matches TRBD1 (5 bases). Sample: skin. This clonotype originated in a female BALB/c mouse given C57BL/6 T cells with graft-versus-host disease after an allogeneic hematopoietic cell transplant. Partial CDR3 DNA: TGTGCCAGCAGTCCCGACAGATATGAACAGTAC. Residues: CASSPDRYEQY. In full, the CDR3 is CASSPDRYEQYF.